This entry is about one TCR beta chain. TCRdb keeps only in-frame clones here, not all; method: immunoSEQ multiplex PCR. The sample consists of tens of thousands of clones, more than 95% of them appearing once. The V and J ends lost 6 bases and 5 bases, in that order; junction bases with no gene match: 4. The CDR3 has 14 amino acids. Germline-derived CDR1 and CDR2 are SNHLY and FYNNEI. These data come from a study of technical replicates of blood from a handful of donors. The rearrangement links TRBV2 to TRBJ2-3, with TRBD2 matching over 11 bases. The source of this sequence is a human donor in good health. Sequenced material: T cells isolated from PBMCs. For the CDR3, the DNA is TGTGCCAGCAGCGCCGGGACTAGCGGAGATACGCAGTATTTT. Translating gives CASSAGTSGDTQYF.